Listed below are T cell receptor beta chains from one sample, sequenced in a study of T cells in Graves' hyperthyroidism and ophthalmopathy. TCRdb re-analysed the multiplex PCR reads in MiXCR, keeping a single row per CDR3 protein. The sample contains a few hundred thousand distinct CDR3 sequences, 15% of which appear only once. Specimen: blood. Receptors originate from a woman aged 55-70 years with Graves' ophthalmopathy. CDR3s include the opening cysteine and the closing phenylalanine or tryptophan. Each record gives: clone size, D gene, J gene, V gene, CDR3 DNA, CDR3 protein. D genes are given only for firm matches. Only part of the rows carry a size: once, few, many, or a class if the clone is expanded.

many | . | TRBJ2-7 | TRBV2 | TGTGCCAGCAAAGGAGCGGTCCCTACGGGCGAGCAGTACTTC | CASKGAVPTGEQYF
. | . | TRBJ2-7 | TRBV7-3 | TGTGCCAGCAGCTTCTGGGAAAAAAGGGATGGCGAGCAGTACTTC | CASSFWEKRDGEQYF
. | TRBD2 | TRBJ2-1 | TRBV19 | TGTGCCAGTATCCGGACTAGCGGGAGCAATGAGCAGTTCTTC | CASIRTSGSNEQFF
. | TRBD2 | TRBJ2-5 | TRBV5-1 | TGCGCCAGCAGCTTGGGCGGGACTAGCGGGGTCCAAGAGACCCAGTACTTC | CASSLGGTSGVQETQYF
. | . | TRBJ2-3 | TRBV28 | TGTGCCAGCAGTTGGGTCGATACGCAGTATTTT | CASSWVDTQYF
. | TRBD1 | TRBJ1-1 | TRBV7-9 | TGTGCCAGCAGCGCCCGACCGGGGACAGGAAACACTGAAGCTTTCTTT | CASSARPGTGNTEAFF
many | . | TRBJ2-1 | TRBV6-1 | TGTGCCAGCAGATGGGACTCCCAGGGTACGCAGTTCTTC | CASRWDSQGTQFF
few | . | TRBJ1-5 | TRBV12-3/TRBV12-4 | TGTGCCAGCAGTGTACAGGCCCATCAGCCCCAGCATTTT | CASSVQAHQPQHF
. | . | TRBJ2-2 | TRBV7-9 | TGTGCCAGCAGTCCCATACAGGGTCGCGGGGAGCTGTTTTTT | CASSPIQGRGELFF
few | . | TRBJ2-3 | TRBV10-1 | TGCGCCAGCAGTGAGTGGGCGACAGATACGCAGTATTTT | CASSEWATDTQYF
many | . | TRBJ1-2 | TRBV6-1 | TGTGCCAGCAGGCAGGGTCCTGATGGCTACACCTTC | CASRQGPDGYTF
many | TRBD2 | TRBJ2-1 | TRBV12-5 | TGTGCTAGTGCCCCACTAGCGGGAGTTGGGCATGAGCAGTTCTTC | CASAPLAGVGHEQFF
once | . | TRBJ2-5 | TRBV2 | TGTGCCAGCAGTTACCGGACAACACCCTACCAAGAGACCCAGTACTTC | CASSYRTTPYQETQYF
many | . | TRBJ2-7 | TRBV9 | TGTGCCAGCAGCGTAGGTTCCAGAAGCGAGCAGTACTTC | CASSVGSRSEQYF
many | . | TRBJ2-1 | TRBV7-2 | TGTGCCAGCAGCTTAGACCCGCGGTACGCGTCGGTTGAGCAGTTCTTC | CASSLDPRYASVEQFF
many | . | TRBJ2-7 | TRBV5-1 | TGCGCCAGCAGCTTGGCCCAGGGGCGGACCTACGAGCAGTACTTC | CASSLAQGRTYEQYF
. | TRBD1 | TRBJ2-2 | TRBV11-3 | TGTGCCAGCAGCGGCGACAGGGCCCTGAACACCGGGGAGCTGTTTTTT | CASSGDRALNTGELFF
many | . | TRBJ2-7 | TRBV9 | TGTGCCAGCAGCCCCCTGGGGGGACAGCCCAACGAGCAGTACTTC | CASSPLGGQPNEQYF
many | . | TRBJ2-1 | TRBV12-3/TRBV12-4 | TGTGCCAGCAGTTTCTGGGACTCACGCCATGAGCAGTTCTTC | CASSFWDSRHEQFF
many | TRBD2 | TRBJ2-7 | TRBV28 | TGTGCCAGCAGACTAGCGGGAAGGCACGAGCAGTACTTC | CASRLAGRHEQYF
. | . | TRBJ1-5 | TRBV19 | TGTGCCAGTAGCCTGATGTTTGGCGCAGGGGCTCAGCCCCAGCATTTT | CASSLMFGAGAQPQHF
few | . | TRBJ2-7 | TRBV20-1 | TGCAGTGCTAGAGAGGTGGCTGTAACCTACGAGCAGTACTTC | CSAREVAVTYEQYF
many | . | TRBJ2-2 | TRBV30 | TGTGCCTGGAGGGCCCATTTCACCGGGGAGCTGTTTTTT | CAWRAHFTGELFF
few | TRBD1 | TRBJ1-6 | TRBV6-1 | TGTGCCAGCAAAAGGACAGGGGATGCCCTCCACTTT | CASKRTGDALHF